These T cell receptor beta chains were read from a single sample in a study of shared clonotypes between healthy human individuals. Profiled with immunoSEQ multiplex PCR; TCRdb holds only in-frame clones, not every one. The sample has hundreds of thousands of clones; roughly nine tenths are singletons. The specimen sequenced was naive CD8+ T cells sorted from blood. Receptors were obtained from a man aged 25-45 years in good health. The conserved cysteine and the conserved F or W are not part of the CDR3 here. The order of the fields is D gene, V gene, CDR3 protein. A D gene is named only where the DNA matches it firmly.

>TRBD1|TRBV11-2
ASSYYRDRGETQY
>TRBD2|TRBV9
ASSSSGRASEQF
>TRBD1|TRBV19
ASSIPGTGVVSTDTQY
>.|TRBV28
ASSLLAGNTGELF
>.|TRBV7-9
ASNYRENTGELF
>.|TRBV15
ATSREMTWSSGANVLT
>.|TRBV2
ASSESWTPAGELF
>TRBD1|TRBV6-6
ASSPFRDRGQRGYT
>.|TRBV27
ASSFVGQTYEQY
>TRBD1|TRBV4-2
ASSPQGERNEQY
>.|TRBV25-1
ASSEDRHGEQY
>.|TRBV30
AWSQGSEQY
>.|TRBV28
ASTRGWNTEAF
>TRBD1|TRBV7-9
ASSRAGGEETQY
>.|TRBV7-9
ASSPYTEPLGAF
>.|TRBV6-5
ASEGASGPQETQY
>.|TRBV11-1
ASSSTLSGGFSYEQY
>TRBD1|TRBV27
ASTYRGNGGEQY
>TRBD1|TRBV7-8
ASSLIMGQAGNEQF
>.|TRBV27
ASSLSLRTIYTDTQY
>TRBD2|TRBV10-3
AISESAGLAGGNNEQF
>.|TRBV29-1
SVEVHEQF
>TRBD2|TRBV7-9
AWRELYNEQF
>.|TRBV2
ASCTGYTGELF
>TRBD2|TRBV19
ASSTQGIIAGAKDNEQF
>TRBD1|TRBV11-3
ASSLRQGAYEQY
>TRBD1|TRBV28
ASSSPGTGSSYEQY
>TRBD2|TRBV29-1
SVDSGTSTYEQY
>TRBD1|TRBV27
ASSPSGGLNYGYT
>.|TRBV19
ASIGQSSALF
>TRBD1|TRBV6-6
ASGSPGGGETQY
>.|TRBV19
ASSIDQEGSTEAF
>.|TRBV28
ASRRSTGLNTEAF
>.|TRBV6-1
ASSGPYRSYEQY
>.|TRBV4-1
ASSQDRLPGEDEVSVHEQY
>.|TRBV6-5
ASSHSSDLNYEQY
>.|TRBV5-1
ASSPDSSYNEQF
>.|TRBV9
ASSLSSDRPYEQY
>TRBD2|TRBV28
ASSYGAGDGELF
>.|TRBV7-6
ASSLLYTGELF
>TRBD2|TRBV9
ASSATGTSAFYEQY
>TRBD1|TRBV25-1
ASSDDREY
>.|TRBV10-1
ASSESIPANTGELF
>TRBD2|TRBV5-8
ASSLAGLAGNYEQY
>TRBD2|TRBV5-6
ASSLASAGGSDTQY
>TRBD2|TRBV5-1
ASSPEGGGSYEQY